The 3 T cell receptor beta chains below come from one sample, sequenced in a study of CD8+ T cells in alopecia areata. As the sequencing template, cDNA was produced by extracting RNA and reverse transcribing it. Assay used: immunoSEQ multiplex PCR; TCRdb lists only in-frame clones, some missing. The sample carries over 25,000 clones, more than 60% recorded once. The specimen sequenced was NKG2D-low CD8+ T cells sorted from blood. All receptors derive from a human donor with alopecia areata.

This clone was seen a few times. The chain is built from TRBV7-8 and TRBJ2-1; possibly TRBD1 for D (6 bases). The germline V and J ends were trimmed by 1 base and 0 bases, with 7 bases remaining between them. This CDR3 is 15 amino acids long. Germline V CDR1 and CDR2: SGHVS, FQNEAQ. This chain's CDR3 is CASSLGTASYNEQFF. CDR3 coding DNA: TGTGCCAGCAGCTTAGGGACAGCCTCCTACAATGAGCAGTTCTTC.

This clone was counted only a few times. The chain links TRBV28 to TRBJ2-7; D perhaps matches TRBD1 (5 bases). Trimming left V 3 bases short and J 6 bases short, with 15 bases between. CDR1 MDHEN and CDR2 SYDVKM come from the germline V gene. CDR3 length: 14 residues. The CDR3 here is CASSFQGRSGEQYF. CDR3 nucleotides: TGTGCCAGCAGTTTTCAGGGTAGATCGGGCGAGCAGTACTTC.

The rearrangement joins TRBV5-8 to TRBJ2-2; TRBD2 aligns across 10 bases. Germline lookup yields CDR1 SGHTS and CDR2 YDEGEE. V shed 7 bases and J 3 bases; nucleotides not matched to a gene: 9. The length of the CDR3 is 16 residues. CDR3 coding DNA: TGTGCCAGCGTCCATAGGACTAGCGGATACACCGGGGAGCTGTTTTTT. Its translation: CASVHRTSGYTGELFF.